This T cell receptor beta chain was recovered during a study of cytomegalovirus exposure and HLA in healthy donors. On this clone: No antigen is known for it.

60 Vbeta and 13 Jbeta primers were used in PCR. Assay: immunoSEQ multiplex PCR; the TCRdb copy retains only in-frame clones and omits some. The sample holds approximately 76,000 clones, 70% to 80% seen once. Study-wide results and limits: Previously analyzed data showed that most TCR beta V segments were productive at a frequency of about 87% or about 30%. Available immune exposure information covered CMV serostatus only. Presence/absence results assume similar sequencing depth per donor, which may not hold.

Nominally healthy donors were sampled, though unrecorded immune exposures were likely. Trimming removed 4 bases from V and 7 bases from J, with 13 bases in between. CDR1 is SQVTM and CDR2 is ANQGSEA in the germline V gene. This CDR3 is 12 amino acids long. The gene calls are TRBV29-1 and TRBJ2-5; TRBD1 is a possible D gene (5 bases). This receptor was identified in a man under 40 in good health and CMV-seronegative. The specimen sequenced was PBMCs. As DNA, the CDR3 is TGCAGCGTTGGCGGTCAGGGTGTGACCCAGTACTTC. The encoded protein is CSVGGQGVTQYF.